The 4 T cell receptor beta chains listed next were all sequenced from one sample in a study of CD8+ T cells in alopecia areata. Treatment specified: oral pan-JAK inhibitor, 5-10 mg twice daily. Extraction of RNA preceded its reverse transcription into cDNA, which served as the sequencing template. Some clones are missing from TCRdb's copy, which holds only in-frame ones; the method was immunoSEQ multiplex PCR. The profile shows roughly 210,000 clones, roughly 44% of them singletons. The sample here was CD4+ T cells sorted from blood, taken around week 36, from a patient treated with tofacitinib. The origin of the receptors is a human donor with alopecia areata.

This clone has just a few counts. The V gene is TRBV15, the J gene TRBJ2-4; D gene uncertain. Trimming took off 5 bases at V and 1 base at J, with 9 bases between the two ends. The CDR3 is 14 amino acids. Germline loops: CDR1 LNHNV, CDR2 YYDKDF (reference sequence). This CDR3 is CATSARLAKNIQYF. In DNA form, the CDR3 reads TGTGCCACCAGCGCGCGTCTGGCCAAAAACATTCAGTACTTC.

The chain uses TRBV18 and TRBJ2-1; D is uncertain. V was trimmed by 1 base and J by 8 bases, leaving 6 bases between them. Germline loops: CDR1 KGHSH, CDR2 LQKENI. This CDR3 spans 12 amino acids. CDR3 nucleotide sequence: TGTGCCAGCTCACCACGTTGGGATGAGCAGTTCTTC. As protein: CASSPRWDEQFF.

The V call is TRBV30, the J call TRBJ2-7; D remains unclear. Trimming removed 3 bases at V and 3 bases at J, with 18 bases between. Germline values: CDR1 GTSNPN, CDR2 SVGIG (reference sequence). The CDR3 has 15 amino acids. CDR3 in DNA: TGTGCCTGGAGCTCTGAGAGAGAACTTTACTACGAGCAGTACTTC. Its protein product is CAWSSERELYYEQYF. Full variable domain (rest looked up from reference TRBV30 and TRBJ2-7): SQTIHQWPATLVQPVGSPLSLECTVEGTSNPNLYWYRQAAGRGLQLLFYSVGIGQISSEVPQNLSASRPQDRQFILSSKKLLLSDSGFYLCAWSSERELYYEQYFGPGTRLTVT.

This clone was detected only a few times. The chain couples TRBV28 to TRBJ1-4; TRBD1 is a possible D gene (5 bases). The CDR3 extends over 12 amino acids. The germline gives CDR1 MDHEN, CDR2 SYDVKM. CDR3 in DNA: TGTGTCTCTACGGGACCGCAATCCGAACTGTTTTTT. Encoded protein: CVSTGPQSELFF.